Following are 12 T cell receptor beta chains from one sample sequenced in a study of CD8+ T cells in alopecia areata. Reverse transcription of extracted RNA yielded cDNA, which provided the sequencing template. Data came from immunoSEQ multiplex PCR; TCRdb stores just in-frame clones and leaves some out. There are about 99,000 clones in the sample; 65% to 90% occur only once, and roughly 10% lies in the top ten. Treatment: oral pan-JAK inhibitor, 5-10 mg twice daily. Here the sequenced sample was CD8+ T cells sorted from blood, taken between weeks 30 and 35, from a patient treated with tofacitinib. These receptors originate from a human donor with alopecia areata.

V gene TRBV29-1 combines with J gene TRBJ1-1; D possibly corresponds to TRBD1 (5 bases). CDR1 and CDR2 (germline): SQVTM, ANQGSEA. The V end was cut by 3 bases, the J end by 0 bases, with 17 bases between. The CDR3 loop spans 16 amino acids. The CDR3 loop reads CSVDGVGAELNTEAFF. The CDR3, as DNA: TGCAGCGTTGACGGGGTCGGGGCAGAACTGAACACTGAAGCTTTCTTT.

The genes are TRBV27 and TRBJ2-5, with D perhaps being TRBD1 or TRBD2 (5 bases each). The J call may be in error: the DNA end matches TRBJ2-7 better. This CDR3 contains 15 residues. Per the germline V gene, CDR1 is MNHEY and CDR2 is SMNVEV (reference sequence). CDR3 in amino acids: CASSPPRDGTYEQYF. CDR3 bases: TGTGCCAGCAGTCCACCCCGGGACGGTACCTACGAGCAGTACTTC.

This clone was seen a few times. The V and J genes are TRBV29-1 and TRBJ2-6; D ambiguous. V shed 1 base and J shed 0 bases, with 10 bases lying between them. The germline gives CDR1 SQVTM, CDR2 ANQGSEA. The CDR3 consists of 16 residues. The CDR3 DNA follows: TGCAGCGTTGAAGCCCCGACCTTCTCTGGGGCCAACGTCCTGACTTTC. This encodes CSVEAPTFSGANVLTF.

This sequence joins TRBV6-5 and TRBJ2-1, with TRBD2 identical over 8 bases. The CDR3 sequence is 15 residues long. V trimming: 2 bases; J trimming: 6 bases; junction bases outside the gene matches: 6. CDR1 and CDR2 from the germline V gene are MNHEY and SVGAGI. The CDR3 nucleotides are TGTGCCAGCAGTTACACGGGAGGGCCAATCAATGAGCAGTTCTTC. Its translation: CASSYTGGPINEQFF.

The J gene is TRBJ1-4, the V gene TRBV27; a weak D match, TRBD1 (5 bases). V was clipped by 7 bases and J by 8 bases, with 20 bases between them. CDR3 length: 15 residues. The germline V gene encodes CDR1 MNHEY and CDR2 SMNVEV (reference sequence). This chain's CDR3 is CASISRVDFEEKLFF. The CDR3 nucleotides read TGTGCCAGCATAAGCAGGGTAGATTTCGAAGAAAAACTGTTTTTT. The complete variable domain, with remaining parts taken from reference TRBV27 and TRBJ1-4, reads EAQVTQNPRYLITVTGKKLTVTCSQNMNHEYMSWYRQDPGLGLRQIYYSMNVEVTDKGDVPEGYKVSRKEKRNFPLILESPSPNQTSLYFCASISRVDFEEKLFFGSGTQLSVL.

About this clone itself: This specimen includes other DNA sequences encoding the same CDR3. The DNA for the CDR3 is TGCGCCAGCAGTCGAGACAGCGCGAACACCGGGGAGCTGTTTTTT. The encoded protein is CASSRDSANTGELFF. The chain carries TRBV10-1 and TRBJ2-2, with D possibly matching TRBD1 (5 bases). The length of the CDR3 is 15 residues. Trimming took 5 bases from V and 0 from J, leaving 10 bases between them. Per germline, CDR1 WNHNN and CDR2 SYGVQD (reference sequence).

The genes are TRBV19 and TRBJ2-7; maybe TRBD1 (6 bases). CDR1 is LNHDA and CDR2 is SQIVND in the germline V gene (reference sequence). V lost 4 bases and J 1 base, leaving 14 bases between the germline ends. CDR3 length: 15 residues. Written as DNA, the CDR3 is TGTGCCAGTAGTACCCTGGACAGTGGTTCCTACGAGCAGTACTTC. This encodes CASSTLDSGSYEQYF.

The chain is built from TRBV6-1 and TRBJ2-1; 8 bases are shared with TRBD1. This CDR3 is built from 15 residues. V was clipped by 5 bases and J by 1 base; unmatched bases: 4. Germline V gene data show CDR1 as MNHNS and CDR2 as SASEGT. The chain's CDR3 is CASSTGQGSYNEQFF. In nucleotides, the CDR3 is TGTGCCAGCAGTACTGGACAGGGATCCTACAATGAGCAGTTCTTC.

The rearrangement joins TRBV6-5 to TRBJ1-1; no definite D call. V was shortened by 6 bases and J by 1 base, with 15 bases between the two germline ends. The CDR3 runs 15 residues. CDR1 MNHEY and CDR2 SVGAGI come from the germline V gene. CDR3 sequence: CASRGVTEQNTEAFF. CDR3 bases: TGTGCCAGCAGGGGAGTAACAGAACAGAACACTGAAGCTTTCTTT.

This chain connects TRBV4-1 to TRBJ2-2, with D perhaps TRBD1 or TRBD2 (7 bases each). Germline-derived CDR1 and CDR2 are MGHRA and YSYEKL. Trimming removed 4 bases from V and 4 bases from J, with 13 bases in between. There are 15 residues in the CDR3. CDR3 residues: CASSRRGGFTGELFF. Written as DNA, the CDR3 is TGCGCCAGCAGCCGCAGGGGGGGTTTCACCGGGGAGCTGTTTTTT.

This chain uses TRBV27 with TRBJ2-3; 8 bases are shared with TRBD2. Looked up from germline, CDR1 is MNHEY and CDR2 is SMNVEV (reference sequence). The trim removed 2 bases at V and 2 bases at J, leaving 6 bases unmatched. The CDR3 runs 16 residues. Written as DNA, the CDR3 is TGTGCCAGCAGTTTACAGACTAGCGTTTCCACAGATACGCAGTATTTT. It encodes CASSLQTSVSTDTQYF.

This chain uses TRBV5-1 with TRBJ1-5, with 9 bases fitting TRBD1. This CDR3 contains 14 residues. The trim removed 4 bases at V and 7 bases at J, leaving 6 bases unmatched. Germline CDR1 is SGHRS and CDR2 is YFSETQ. CDR3 region: CASSAGQGRQPQHF. The CDR3 DNA reads TGCGCCAGCAGCGCTGGACAGGGGAGACAGCCCCAGCATTTT.